This T cell receptor beta chain was identified in a study of blood T cells in healthy people across ages. Study findings and constraints: For the donors, CMV status was unknown and possibly confounded expanded clonotype changes.

Concerning this clonotype: Its specificity is unknown.

Alongside a J-beta primer mix, a sample-barcoded 5' primer served in a second PCR lasting 7 to 11 cycles. Every sample returned 3 million or more CDR3-containing paired-end reads. Each CDR3 protein gets one entry after TCRdb re-called the 5' RACE reads with MiXCR. Of roughly 730,000 distinct CDR3 sequences in the sample, roughly 50% are singletons; the top ten hold around a quarter. CDR3 size: 19 residues. CDR1 and CDR2 (germline): MRHNA, SNTAGT. V dropped 2 bases and J dropped 1 base, with 24 bases sitting between them. The sequenced material came from blood. V is TRBV6-4 and J is TRBJ2-7, with D unresolved. The clonotype comes from a man in his forties in good health. CDR3 nucleotide sequence: TGTGCCAGCAGTGACCACCGATATATTCCGACTGGGCAGTCCTACGAGCAGTACTTC. The encoded protein is CASSDHRYIPTGQSYEQYF.